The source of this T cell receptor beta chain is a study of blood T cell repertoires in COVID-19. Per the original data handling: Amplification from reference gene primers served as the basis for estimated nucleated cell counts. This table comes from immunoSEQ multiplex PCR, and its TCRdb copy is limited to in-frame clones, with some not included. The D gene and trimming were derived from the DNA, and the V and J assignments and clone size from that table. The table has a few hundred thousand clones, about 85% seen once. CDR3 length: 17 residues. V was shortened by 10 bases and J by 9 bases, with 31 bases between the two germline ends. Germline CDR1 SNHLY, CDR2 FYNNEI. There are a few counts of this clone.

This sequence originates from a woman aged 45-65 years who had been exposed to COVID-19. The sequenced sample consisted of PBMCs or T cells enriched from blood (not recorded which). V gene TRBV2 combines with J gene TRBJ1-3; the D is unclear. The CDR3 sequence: CATSTQPLTKFSGTIYF. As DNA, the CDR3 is TGTGCCACCAGCACTCAACCTCTGACGAAATTTTCGGGCACCATATATTTT.